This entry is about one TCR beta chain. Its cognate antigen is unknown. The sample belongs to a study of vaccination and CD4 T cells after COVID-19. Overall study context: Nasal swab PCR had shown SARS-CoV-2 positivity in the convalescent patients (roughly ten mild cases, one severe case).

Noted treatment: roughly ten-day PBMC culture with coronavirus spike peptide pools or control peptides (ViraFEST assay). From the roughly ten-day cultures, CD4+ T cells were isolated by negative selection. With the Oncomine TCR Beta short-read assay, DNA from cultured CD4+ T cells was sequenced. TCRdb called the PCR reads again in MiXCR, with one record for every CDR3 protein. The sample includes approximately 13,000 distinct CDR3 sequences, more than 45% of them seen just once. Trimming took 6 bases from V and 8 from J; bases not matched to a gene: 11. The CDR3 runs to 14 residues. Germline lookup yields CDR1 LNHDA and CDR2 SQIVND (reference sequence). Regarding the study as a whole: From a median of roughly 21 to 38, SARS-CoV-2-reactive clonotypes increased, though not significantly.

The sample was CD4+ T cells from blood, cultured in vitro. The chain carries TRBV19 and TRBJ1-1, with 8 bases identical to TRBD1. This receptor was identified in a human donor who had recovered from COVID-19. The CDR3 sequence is CASRIGTGPMEAFF. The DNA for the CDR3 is TGTGCCAGTAGGATTGGGACAGGTCCGATGGAAGCTTTCTTT.